A single sample is the source of the 2 T cell receptor beta chains below, sequenced in a study of T cell responses to AZD1222 COVID-19 vaccine. Sequencing used immunoSEQ multiplex PCR; TCRdb keeps in-frame clones, though not all of them. Here the sample spans 150,000 to 200,000 clones, roughly nine tenths being singletons. The source was peripheral blood, collected 28 days after the second AZD1222 dose. The origin of the receptors is an adult who received the AZD1222 COVID-19 vaccine.

This clone was found once. The rearrangement uses TRBV5-1 and TRBJ2-5; D possibly corresponds to TRBD2 (5 bases). Per germline, CDR1 SGHRS and CDR2 YFSETQ. This CDR3 contains 14 residues. V lost 3 bases and J lost 4, with 13 bases in between. The CDR3 spells CASSSSWVGETQYF. The DNA for the CDR3 is TGCGCCAGCAGCTCTAGCTGGGTCGGAGAGACCCAGTACTTC.

The gene calls are TRBV7-9 and TRBJ2-7; no firm D call. The CDR3 has 15 residues. V dropped 4 bases and J dropped 3 bases, with 16 bases sitting between them. Germline CDR1 reads SEHNR; CDR2 reads FQNEAQ (reference sequence). The CDR3 protein is CASSSTMGSDYEQYF. CDR3 DNA sequence: TGTGCCAGCAGCTCCACAATGGGCAGTGACTACGAGCAGTACTTC. Using reference TRBV7-9 and TRBJ2-7 for the parts outside the CDR3, the full variable domain is DTGVSQNPRHKITKRGQNVTFRCDPISEHNRLYWYRQTLGQGPEFLTYFQNEAQLEKSRLLSDRFSAERPKGSFSTLEIQRTEQGDSAMYLCASSSTMGSDYEQYFGPGTRLTVT.